Reported below is one T cell receptor (beta chain). Its antigen is unidentified. The PCR had 60 Vbeta and 13 Jbeta primers. Sequenced by immunoSEQ multiplex PCR; TCRdb stores in-frame clones only, minus some. The data show 150,000 or so clones, more than 65% seen once. The sample is drawn from a study of cytomegalovirus exposure and HLA in healthy donors. Study-level results: Reported findings show TCR beta sequences accurately forecast HLA-A and HLA-B alleles in most subjects. Follow-up analysis found HLA locus-dependent TCR association rates, highest for DRB1 and lowest for HLA-C. Cytomegalovirus association was assigned to 150 to 200 TCR beta chains. Later analysis showed most CMV-associated TCR beta chains appearing HLA-restricted.

There are 15 residues in the CDR3. CDR1 and CDR2 from the germline V gene are SGDLS and YYNGEE. V shed 4 bases and J 2 bases; nucleotides not matched to a gene: 8. This clonotype was sampled from a male donor in good health and CMV-seronegative. The sequencing input was PBMCs. The rearrangement uses TRBV9 and TRBJ2-7; 8 bases map to TRBD1. The CDR3 loop is CASSPGGQGTYEQYF. CDR3 in DNA: TGTGCCAGCAGCCCAGGAGGACAGGGAACCTACGAGCAGTACTTC.